These 20 T cell receptor beta chains share one sample of origin, sequenced in a study of cytomegalovirus exposure and HLA in healthy donors (dated by TCRdb to 2017 to 2019). The library was built by means of the immunoSEQ multiplex PCR assay. The multiplex PCR relied on a mix of 60 forward primers for TCR Vbeta segments and 13 reverse primers for TCR Jbeta segments. TCRdb mirrors the immuneACCESS table, restricted to in-frame sequences. Some clones are absent from its copies; in checked studies, under half trace to an unresolved V gene, and the reason for the others is unknown. For this sample there are 80,000 or so clones; over 65% appear just once. Jointly, the top ten make up roughly 3% of the sample. The material sequenced was PBMCs. The receptors originated from a man aged 50 or older in good health and CMV-seropositive.

This chain's CDR3 is CASSSGRDRGPSPLHF. For the CDR3, the DNA is TGTGCCAGCAGCTCGGGCCGGGACAGGGGGCCTTCACCCCTCCACTTT. The V gene is TRBV5-4, the J gene TRBJ1-6; the match to TRBD1 covers 12 bases. The CDR3 is 16 amino acids. Germline values: CDR1 SGHNT, CDR2 YYREEE (reference sequence). V was pared by 3 bases and J by 9 bases, with 7 bases of the junction left unmatched. The full variable domain, with the rest looked up from reference TRBV5-4 and TRBJ1-6, is ETGVTQSPTHLIKTRGQQVTLRCSSQSGHNTVSWYQQALGQGPQFIFQYYREEENGRGNFPPRFSGLQFPNYSSELNVNALELDDSALYLCASSSGRDRGPSPLHFGNGTRLTVT.

The chain links TRBV7-8 to TRBJ2-5; 11 bases match TRBD2. Trimming cost V 3 bases and J 4 bases; bases outside gene matches: 1. The CDR3 covers 14 residues. CDR1 is SGHVS, CDR2 FQNEAQ, per germline. The CDR3 reads CASSFSGRGETQYF. CDR3 coding DNA: TGTGCCAGCAGCTTTAGCGGGAGGGGAGAGACCCAGTACTTC.

As DNA, the CDR3 is TGCGCCAGCAGCCTGAAAGGGACTAGCGGGAGAGGTTACCCACAAGAGACCCAGTACTTC. It translates to CASSLKGTSGRGYPQETQYF. The gene calls are TRBV4-1 and TRBJ2-5; 14 bases are shared with TRBD2. J was trimmed by 2 bases and V by 4 bases; bases with no gene match: 15. Germline CDR1 reads MGHRA; CDR2 reads YSYEKL. The CDR3 loop spans 20 amino acids.

Turning to this clone: At one end the junction does not follow the germline gene, possibly because of a read error. The chain couples TRBV2 to TRBJ2-4, with a weak D call TRBD2 (6 bases). Germline lookup yields CDR1 SNHLY and CDR2 FYNNEI. The CDR3 length is 14 residues. This CDR3 is CASSEVLAKNSQYF. The CDR3 DNA reads as TGTGCCAGCAGTGAGGTACTAGCCAAAAACAGTCAGTACTTC.

This rearrangement joins TRBV5-4 to TRBJ2-7; 7 bases are a match to TRBD2. This CDR3 comprises 16 residues. V trimming: 4 bases; J trimming: 7 bases; junction bases outside the gene matches: 17. Looked up from germline, CDR1 is SGHNT and CDR2 is YYREEE (reference sequence). CDR3 nucleotides: TGTGCCAGCAGCATTCCTAGCGGCCCCCCAATGGGGGAGCAGTACTTC. Its protein product is CASSIPSGPPMGEQYF. Full variable domain (missing parts from reference TRBV5-4 and TRBJ2-7): ETGVTQSPTHLIKTRGQQVTLRCSSQSGHNTVSWYQQALGQGPQFIFQYYREEENGRGNFPPRFSGLQFPNYSSELNVNALELDDSALYLCASSIPSGPPMGEQYFGPGTRLTVT.

The gene calls are TRBV2 and TRBJ2-7, with D perhaps matching TRBD2 (6 bases). Germline lookup yields CDR1 SNHLY and CDR2 FYNNEI. This CDR3 region has 14 residues. Trimming removed 5 bases at V and 2 bases at J, with 13 bases between. The CDR3 nucleotides are TGTGCCAGCAGTCATAATAGCGGTCCCTACGAGCAGTACTTC. This gives the protein CASSHNSGPYEQYF.

This clone was counted a few times. CDR3 sequence reads: CASSGQGAGFEAFF. The CDR3 DNA is TGTGCCAGCAGCGGACAGGGGGCAGGGTTTGAAGCTTTCTTT. The V and J genes are TRBV6-1 and TRBJ1-1; TRBD1 aligns across 11 bases. V trimming: 6 bases; J trimming: 7 bases; junction bases outside the gene matches: 7. The CDR3 has 14 amino acids. Looked up from germline, CDR1 is MNHNS and CDR2 is SASEGT.

This clone was detected a few times. This chain uses TRBV11-2 with TRBJ2-7; 8 nucleotides line up with TRBD2. The CDR3 contains 15 residues. From germline, CDR1 is SGHAT and CDR2 FQNNGV. V trimming: 7 bases; J trimming: 4 bases; junction bases outside the gene matches: 12. This chain's CDR3 is CASNPLGTSAYEQYF. CDR3 bases: TGTGCCAGCAACCCATTAGGGACTAGTGCATACGAGCAGTACTTC.

On this clone: Relative to the germline gene, one junction end is altered; a read error may explain this. The chain is built from TRBV7-9 and TRBJ2-1, with a tentative D call TRBD1 (6 bases). From germline, CDR1 is SEHNR and CDR2 FQNEAQ (reference sequence). CDR3 length: 13 residues. In DNA, the CDR3 is TGTTCCAGCACCCAACCCACCGGGACACAAGGGTTCTTC. Amino acid sequence: CSSTQPTGTQGFF.

The chain recombines TRBV4-2 with TRBJ2-1; 14 nucleotides match TRBD2. The CDR3 totals 17 residues. Germline-derived CDR1 and CDR2 are LGHNA and YNFKEQ. The V gene end was trimmed by 3 bases and the J gene end by 0 bases; junction bases not matched to a gene: 1. CDR3: CASSQTSGRASYNEQFF. In DNA, the CDR3 is TGTGCCAGCAGCCAGACTAGCGGGAGGGCCTCCTACAATGAGCAGTTCTTC.

This chain joins TRBV9 and TRBJ2-1; 14 bases fit TRBD2. This CDR3 is built from 17 residues. Germline V lookup: CDR1 SGDLS, CDR2 YYNGEE. J gave up 6 bases and V 4 bases, and 9 bases lay outside the gene matches. CDR3 protein: CASSQGTSGRGGNEQFF. The CDR3 DNA reads as TGTGCCAGCAGCCAGGGGACTAGCGGGAGAGGGGGCAATGAGCAGTTCTTC.

The chain is built from TRBV30 and TRBJ2-1, with D hard to call. Per the germline V gene, CDR1 is GTSNPN and CDR2 is SVGIG (reference sequence). The CDR3 has 11 amino acids. Here the CDR3 reads CAGMSWNEQFF. CDR3 DNA: TGTGCTGGTATGAGCTGGAATGAGCAGTTCTTC. Full variable domain (remainder filled in from reference TRBV30 and TRBJ2-1): SQTIHQWPATLVQPVGSPLSLECTVEGTSNPNLYWYRQAAGRGLQLLFYSVGIGQISSEVPQNLSASRPQDRQFILSSKKLLLSDSGFYLCAGMSWNEQFFGPGTRLTVL.

The gene calls are TRBV2 and TRBJ2-1; 15 bases are a match to TRBD2. This CDR3 comprises 16 residues. The junction had 3 bases not matched to a gene; V was cut back by 5 bases and J by 4 bases. Germline CDR1 is SNHLY and CDR2 is FYNNEI. The CDR3 bases are TGTGCCAGCAGTCGAGGACTAGCGGGGGGGTACAATGAGCAGTTCTTC. It codes for CASSRGLAGGYNEQFF.

The chain has TRBV4-1 and TRBJ2-7; 7 bases align to TRBD2. There are 16 residues in the CDR3. The J segment lost 4 bases and the V segment lost 0 bases, leaving 9 bases of the junction unmatched. Germline V gene data show CDR1 as MGHRA and CDR2 as YSYEKL. DNA for the CDR3: TGCGCCAGCAGCCAAGATAGGCGGGAGAGGTTTTACGAGCAGTACTTC. Protein product: CASSQDRRERFYEQYF.

The chain couples TRBV4-2 to TRBJ2-2, with 12 bases aligning to TRBD2. Germline lookup yields CDR1 LGHNA and CDR2 YNFKEQ. The CDR3 has 20 amino acids. Trimming cost V 1 base and J 6 bases; bases outside gene matches: 15. The CDR3 nucleotides read TGTGCCAGCAGCCAAGCACCCCTAGCGGGAGGGCCGGTGAAGGCCGGGGAGCTGTTTTTT. Its protein product is CASSQAPLAGGPVKAGELFF.

This clone turned up a few times. The chain couples TRBV5-1 to TRBJ2-3; 13 nucleotides align to TRBD2. CDR1 and CDR2 from the germline V gene are SGHRS and YFSETQ. V shed 4 bases, J shed 4 bases, and the junction held 9 bases outside the gene matches. This CDR3 comprises 17 residues. CDR3 sequence reads: CASSISPGLAGSDTQYF. The CDR3 DNA is TGCGCCAGCAGCATCAGTCCGGGACTAGCGGGGTCAGATACGCAGTATTTT.

The chain is built from TRBV5-4 and TRBJ2-1, with 7 bases that match TRBD1. CDR1 is SGHNT and CDR2 is YYREEE in the germline V gene (reference sequence). V dropped 3 bases and J dropped 2; count of bases not matched to a gene: 8. There are 16 residues in the CDR3. The CDR3 region is CASSSKDRRAYNEQFF. CDR3 sequence (DNA): TGTGCCAGCAGCTCAAAGGACAGGCGAGCCTACAATGAGCAGTTCTTC.

The chain links TRBV2 to TRBJ2-2, with D tentatively TRBD1 (7 bases). Deletions cut 6 bases from V and 5 bases from J, with 16 bases between. This CDR3 is 15 amino acids long. Germline-derived CDR1 and CDR2 are SNHLY and FYNNEI. The DNA of the CDR3 is TGTGCCAGCAGGGAAAGACAGGGAGGTACCGGGGAGCTGTTTTTT. Translating it yields CASRERQGGTGELFF.

The rearrangement joins TRBV30 to TRBJ2-7; no clear D. CDR1 is GTSNPN and CDR2 is SVGIG in the germline V gene (reference sequence). V lost 0 bases and J lost 5, with 8 bases in between. The CDR3 has 12 residues. CDR3 bases: TGTGCCTGGAGTGTACTTAGAAACGAGCAGTACTTC. Its protein product is CAWSVLRNEQYF.

The chain couples TRBV10-2 to TRBJ2-6; 10 positions match TRBD2. With 0 bases clipped from V and 1 base from J, the junction kept 9 bases outside the gene matches. The germline CDR1 and CDR2 sequences are WSHSY and SAAADI. There are 20 residues in the CDR3. The CDR3 bases are TGCGCCAGCAGTGAGTCGCCCCAAGGACTAGCGGAGTCTGGGGCCAACGTCCTGACTTTC. Encoded protein: CASSESPQGLAESGANVLTF.